This entry is about one T cell receptor beta chain. Its antigen is as yet unknown. The sample contains more than one DNA sequence encoding this CDR3. Germline V gives CDR1 SQVTM, CDR2 ANQGSEA. The trim removed 7 bases at V and 5 bases at J, leaving 5 bases unmatched. This CDR3 has 12 residues. Regarding time point: week 47, end of study. Every vaccine dose comprised 300 ug of mutant IDH1 20-mer peptide plus topical imiquimod. The study enrolled donors with new WHO grade 3 or 4 IDH1-mutant, ATRX-lost astrocytomas. These data come from a study of a mutant IDH1 vaccine in newly diagnosed glioma. Looking at the study overall: Vaccination followed radiotherapy alone by 4-6 weeks, or accompanied temozolomide cycles. In the visit schedule, V12 fell in week 35, while V13 fell in week 47.

Produced via immunoSEQ multiplex PCR; TCRdb's table is partial and in-frame only. The table has tens of thousands of clones, roughly four fifths seen once. The origin of this receptor is a man aged 35-49 years with glioma. The V call is TRBV29-1, the J call TRBJ1-2; 9 bases fit TRBD1. The source material was PBMCs, sampled from a glioma patient whose treatment included an IDH1 peptide vaccine. The CDR3 here is CSAVTGGYGYTF. The CDR3 DNA is TGCAGCGCCGTGACAGGGGGTTATGGCTACACCTTC.